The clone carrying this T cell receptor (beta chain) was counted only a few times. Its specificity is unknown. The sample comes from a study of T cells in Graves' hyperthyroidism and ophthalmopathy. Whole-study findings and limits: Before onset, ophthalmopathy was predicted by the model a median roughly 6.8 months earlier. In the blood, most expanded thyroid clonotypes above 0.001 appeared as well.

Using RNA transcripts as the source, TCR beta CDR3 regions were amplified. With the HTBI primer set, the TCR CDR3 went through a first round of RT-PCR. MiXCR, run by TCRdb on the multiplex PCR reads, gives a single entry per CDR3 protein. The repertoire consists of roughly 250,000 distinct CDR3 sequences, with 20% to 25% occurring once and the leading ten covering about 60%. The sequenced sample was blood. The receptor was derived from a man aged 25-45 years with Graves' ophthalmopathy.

Here the CDR3 DNA reads TGTGCCGTGGGGACTAGCACAGATACGCAGTATTTT. Its translation: CAVGTSTDTQYF. The V and J genes are TRBV13 and TRBJ2-3; D is possibly TRBD2 (6 bases). The CDR3 contains 12 residues. V lost 11 bases to trimming and J lost 0 bases, with 9 bases between them. CDR1 and CDR2 from the germline V gene are PRHDT and FYEKMQ (reference sequence).